This is a list of T cell receptor beta chains from one sample in a study of regulatory T cells in long-lasting Graves disease. TCRdb re-called the multiplex PCR reads through MiXCR, storing one row per CDR3 protein. In the table there are roughly 500,000 distinct CDR3 sequences, more than 20% of which are singletons. The sequencing used peripheral blood mononuclear cells (PBMCs), collected when the disease was refractory, from a patient treated with antithyroid drugs. The receptor set was obtained from a female donor with Graves disease. The CDR3 runs from the conserved cysteine through the conserved F or W. A D gene is named only where the DNA matches it firmly. Size values are once, few and many counts, or a class for expanded clones, and some rows have none.

many	TRBV6-1	12	TRBJ2-7	.	TGTGCCAGCTGTAACAGGGAGTACGAGCAGTACTTC	CASCNREYEQYF
.	TRBV15	10	TRBJ2-1	.	TGTGCCGTGAAGGGCAATGAGCAGTTCTTC	CAVKGNEQFF
.	TRBV27	18	TRBJ2-1	.	TGTGCCAGCAGTTTATTCCGGATAGGCGACATCTCCTACAATGAGCAGTTCTTC	CASSLFRIGDISYNEQFF
.	TRBV7-9	20	TRBJ2-2	TRBD2	TGTGCCAGCAGCTTACGAAGCGTATCAGGGCGGGAGCTCGTCACCGGGGAGCTGTTTTTT	CASSLRSVSGRELVTGELFF
many	TRBV6-5	17	TRBJ2-2	TRBD2	TGTGCCAGCAGTTACCGAGCGGGAGAGTTGGACACCGGGGAGCTGTTTTTT	CASSYRAGELDTGELFF
many	TRBV12-3/TRBV12-4	14	TRBJ1-5	.	TGTGCCAGCAGTCCCTCGGGGGGGTATCAGCCCCAGCATTTT	CASSPSGGYQPQHF
many	TRBV5-1	15	TRBJ2-7	TRBD1	TGCGCCAGCAGCTTGGCCGGGACAGCACTCTACGAGCAGTACTTC	CASSLAGTALYEQYF
.	TRBV19	16	TRBJ2-2	.	TGTGCCAGTAGTATCGAAGGCGGGGAGAGGGGCGGGGAGCTGTTTTTT	CASSIEGGERGGELFF
.	TRBV20-1	15	TRBJ2-2	.	TGCAGTGCTAGAGCTCGGCTTTCGAACACCGGGGAGCTGTTTTTT	CSARARLSNTGELFF
.	TRBV5-4	15	TRBJ2-2	TRBD1	TGTGCCAGCAGCTTCCCCGGGACAGGGGTCGGGGAGCTGTTTTTT	CASSFPGTGVGELFF
many	TRBV11-2	15	TRBJ2-7	TRBD1	TGTGCCAGCAGCCGAGAGGGGGCGGTGTCCTACGAGCAGTACTTC	CASSREGAVSYEQYF
many	TRBV30	13	TRBJ2-2	.	TGTGCCTGGAGTTACGGGAACACCGGGGAGCTGTTTTTT	CAWSYGNTGELFF
many	TRBV28	16	TRBJ2-7	TRBD1	TGTGCCAGCAGTTACGGACAGGGCAGATTTTCCTACGAGCAGTACTTC	CASSYGQGRFSYEQYF
.	TRBV28	15	TRBJ2-1	.	TGTGCCAGCAGTTTACGGACGGGTCCCTACAATGAGCAGTTCTTC	CASSLRTGPYNEQFF
few	TRBV20-1	14	TRBJ1-5	.	TGCAGTGCTGCCTCGGGAACAGACAATCAGCCCCAGCATTTT	CSAASGTDNQPQHF
few	TRBV7-3	15	TRBJ2-7	.	TGTGCCAGCAACCCCCCACGGCAGATCTATTACGAGCAGTACTTC	CASNPPRQIYYEQYF
many	TRBV6-1	15	TRBJ2-7	.	TGTGCCAGCAGTGAAGCGCGGGGTTGGCCCTACGAGCAGTACTTC	CASSEARGWPYEQYF
.	TRBV9	16	TRBJ2-3	.	TGTGCCAGCAGCCCTACTACTACTACTAGCACAGATACGCAGTATTTT	CASSPTTTTSTDTQYF
many	TRBV6-2/TRBV6-3	16	TRBJ2-2	.	TGTGCCAGCAGTTACGGGCTAGCGAGGAACACCGGGGAGCTGTTTTTT	CASSYGLARNTGELFF
many	TRBV9	15	TRBJ2-7	TRBD2	TGTGCCAGCAGCGTAGGGTCTAGCGGGAGTTACGAGCAGTACTTC	CASSVGSSGSYEQYF
.	TRBV7-8	15	TRBJ2-7	.	TGTGCCAGCAGCTTCGGCCAAGACCATCTCGCCGAGCAGTACTTC	CASSFGQDHLAEQYF
.	TRBV7-3	14	TRBJ2-3	TRBD2	TGTGCCAGCAGCCACGGGGGGACCACAGATACGCAGTATTTT	CASSHGGTTDTQYF
few	TRBV27	17	TRBJ2-7	.	TGTGCCAGCAGTTCTGTACCTGGACACTCTAGATCTTACGAGCAGTACTTC	CASSSVPGHSRSYEQYF
few	TRBV6-2/TRBV6-3	17	TRBJ2-5	TRBD2	TGTGCCAGCAGTGTACTTTCTCCGGGACTAGCGGAAGAGACCCAGTACTTC	CASSVLSPGLAEETQYF
.	TRBV6-1	16	TRBJ1-6	TRBD1	TGTGCCAGCATGGGACAGGGTAGCTCCTATAATTCACCCCTCCACTTT	CASMGQGSSYNSPLHF
few	TRBV27	14	TRBJ1-5	.	TGTGCCAGCAGTTCAGGGAGGGGGTCCCAGCCCCAGCATTTT	CASSSGRGSQPQHF
few	TRBV19	14	TRBJ2-5	TRBD2	TGTGCCAGTAGTATAGTGGCGGGGGAAGAGACCCAGTACTTC	CASSIVAGEETQYF
.	TRBV24-1	11	TRBJ1-2	.	TGTGCCACCAGTGACCCCTATGGCTACACCTTC	CATSDPYGYTF